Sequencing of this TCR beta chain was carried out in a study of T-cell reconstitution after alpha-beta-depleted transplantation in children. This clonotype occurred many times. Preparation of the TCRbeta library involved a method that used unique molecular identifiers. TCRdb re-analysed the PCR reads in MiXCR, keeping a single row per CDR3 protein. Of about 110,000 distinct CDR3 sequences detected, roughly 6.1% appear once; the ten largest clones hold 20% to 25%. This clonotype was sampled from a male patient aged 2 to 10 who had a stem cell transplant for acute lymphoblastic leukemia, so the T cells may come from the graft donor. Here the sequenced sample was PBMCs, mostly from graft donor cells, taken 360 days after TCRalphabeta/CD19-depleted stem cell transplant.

The CDR3 protein is CASSFGTGPNGQYF. Written as DNA, the CDR3 is TGTGCCAGCAGTTTCGGGACAGGGCCGAATGGGCAGTACTTC. The rearrangement uses TRBV27 and TRBJ2-7; 9 bases are a match to TRBD1. The CDR3 is 14 residues long. V lost 3 bases and J lost 9; bases outside the gene matches: 9. CDR1 is MNHEY and CDR2 is SMNVEV in the germline V gene (reference sequence).